This TCR beta chain was identified in a study of shared clonotypes between healthy human individuals (dated by TCRdb to 2018 to 2020). In terms of the full investigation: The cohort included a few men and two women between 18 and 49 years of age. For each donor, three plates each were used for CD4 naive and CD4 memory, two plates were used for CD8 naive, and one plate was used for CD8 memory. To estimate repertoire size and how much clonotypes are shared between individuals, the study performed deep sequencing of blood TCR repertoires from five healthy adults. Different laboratories and diverse techniques were used to prepare libraries and sequence TCR repertoires, to increase sequencing depth and limit assay-specific biases. Between about 0.94 and 8.9 billion PBMCs per donor were obtained by leukapheresis. The paper as a whole reports these results and caveats: Even with the large sequencing depth, rarefaction of the sorted-subset datasets indicated that sequencing was incomplete. Naive subsets generally had larger estimated clonotype richness than memory subsets. Sampling was restricted to blood, and TCR repertoires in tissues likely differ from the TCR repertoires found in blood. Based on pairwise subsampling, the degree of clonotype sharing among donors was expected to be affected by sequencing depth. Clonotypes shared by all four sorted-subset donors showed higher generation probabilities than non-shared clonotypes. Because the study included a small number of donors, the genetic and exposure-history diversity represented was limited. Approximately 4.8% of naive CD4, 3.5% of naive CD8, 2.3% of memory CD4, and more than 0.35% of memory CD8 clonotypes were shared across a few donors.

Turning to this clone: Its cognate antigen has yet to be identified. Nothing much larger sits one base from this clone, and base qualities are not available.

The donors were healthy, HIV-negative adults who had no recently reported acute infections or vaccinations. Every donor was a Caucasian adult living in Nashville, Tennessee, USA. CD4+ T cells were enriched by magnetic negative selection, after which naive cells were positively selected on CD45RA and the negative fraction was taken as the memory subset. Blood was collected by leukapheresis, and PBMCs were isolated by Ficoll-Histopaque density gradient centrifugation and then cryopreserved in liquid nitrogen vapor phase. Analytical flow cytometry was used to check the purity and quantity of each magnetically sorted T cell population. Genomic DNA was isolated from each sorted fraction and quantified by UV absorbance on a Nanodrop 2000c. TCR CDR3 regions were amplified from genomic DNA by multiplex PCR using the deep immunoSEQ assay. Extracted genomic DNA from each cell subset was spread evenly across all wells of several immunoSEQ 96-well plates, with each plate serving as a replicate. Each replicate PCR for sorted subsets received 150 to 250 ng genomic DNA, equal to about 30,000 T cell genomes. Purified libraries were quantified with a Qubit 3.0 fluorometer, sized on a Bioanalyzer 2100, and re-quantified with the KAPA Library Quantification kit. Each immunoSEQ 96-well plate was sequenced on its own single-read 150-cycle Illumina NextSeq 550 flow cell. The authors processed their data as follows. Because the immunoSEQ output included only junctional sequences and no quality scores, the filtering could not be the same as the filtering used for full-length reads. Sequences were annotated with PyIR, a Python wrapper for IgBLAST v1.9, and V/J genes and CDR3 were assigned using IMGT germline references. Reads with weak V/J assignments (E-value above 1e-6), missing CDR3, stop codons, out-of-frame junctions, or ambiguous translated residues were removed. A V3J clonotype was defined by an identical inferred V gene, J gene, and CDR3 amino acid sequence. Percentage overlap between repertoires was computed as shared unique clonotypes divided by the size of the smaller repertoire. Three approaches were used to assess repertoire richness: RTK rarefaction, the Chao1 estimator, and Recon v2.1 estimates of unobserved clonotypes. For all TCRbeta clonotypes obtained by the gDNA method from several donors, generation probabilities were computed with OLGA. The table was pulled from immuneACCESS by TCRdb, which kept in-frame rearrangements only. Such tables lose some clones; where checked, under half of the loss comes from unresolved V genes, and the rest has no known cause. V, J and clone size are taken as reported in that table, and D and trimming were inferred from the DNA itself. The sample profile shows under 650,000 clones; around 96% of them were found once. Approximately 0.06% of the sample is in the top ten clones.

From the cysteine up to the phenylalanine, the CDR3 has a length of 16 residues. Of the read, only the CDR3 DNA is kept; its 48 bases are in frame from base 1. Taken from the germline V gene, the CDR1 and CDR2 loops are MDHEN and SYDVKM. V and J are truncated by 5 bases and 0 bases respectively, leaving an intervening sequence of 16 bases. This receptor was obtained from a woman under 40 in good health. The sequenced sample was naive CD4+ T cells sorted from blood. The sample's cell subset or site label is to be understood as: CD45RA+ positively selected. This chain joins TRBV28 to TRBJ1-1; TRBD1 is a weak D gene call, 5 bases matching. The CDR3 here reads CASSPWDYSMNTEAFF. The DNA sequence is given as TGTGCCAGCAGTCCCTGGGACTATTCAATGAACACTGAAGCTTTCTTT.